This T cell receptor beta chain was identified in a study of cytomegalovirus exposure and HLA in healthy donors. Study-wide points: Presence/absence analyses assumed roughly uniform sequencing depth across donors.

Researchers ran the PCR with 60 Vbeta and 13 Jbeta primers. Assay: immunoSEQ multiplex PCR; the TCRdb copy retains only in-frame clones and omits some. The table shows 150,000 to 200,000 clones, with about 13% occurring only once. Points on this clone: Antigen specificity is unknown.

The CDR3 spans 14 residues. The germline V gene encodes CDR1 SGDLS and CDR2 YYNGEE. V lost 0 bases and J 4 bases, leaving 8 bases between the germline ends. Each of the donors was a healthy bone marrow donor. The receptor's source is a man aged 45-65 years in good health and CMV-seropositive. J is TRBJ1-5 and V is TRBV9; D gene ambiguous. The source material was PBMCs. CDR3 loop: CASSVDSQNQPQHF. Here the CDR3 DNA reads TGTGCCAGCAGCGTAGATTCCCAAAATCAGCCCCAGCATTTT.